Shown below are 29 T cell receptor beta chains from a single sample sequenced in a study of shared clonotypes between healthy human individuals. TCRdb keeps only in-frame clones here, not all; method: immunoSEQ multiplex PCR. Of fewer than 2.5 million clones in the sample, approximately 93% were seen once. Sequencing was done on a sample of naive CD4+ T cells from PBMCs. Subset in this sample: CD45RA+ positively selected. These receptors all stem from a man aged 18 to 29 in good health. Some clones in this sample may be carry-over from other donors' samples.

This clone was picked up one time. The rearrangement uses TRBV7-9 and TRBJ1-6; a weak D match, TRBD1 (5 bases). Germline V gene lookup returns CDR1 SEHNR and CDR2 FQNEAQ (reference sequence). CDR3 length equals 12 residues. Trimming took 6 bases from V and 10 from J, leaving 10 bases between them. The CDR3 sequence: CASSTGESPLHF. CDR3 sequence (DNA): TGTGCCAGCAGTACAGGCGAGTCACCCCTCCACTTT.

V and J are TRBV28 and TRBJ2-7; 10 nucleotides match TRBD1. V dropped 0 bases and J dropped 6; count of bases not matched to a gene: 5. Germline CDR1 and CDR2: MDHEN and SYDVKM. The CDR3 has 15 residues. CDR3 in amino acids: CASSLWGTGEGEQYF. The CDR3, as DNA: TGTGCCAGCAGTTTATGGGGGACAGGGGAGGGCGAGCAGTACTTC.

This chain joins TRBV7-9 and TRBJ1-4; D is uncertain. Germline CDR1 reads SEHNR; CDR2 reads FQNEAQ (reference sequence). The germline V and J ends were trimmed by 0 bases and 4 bases, with 9 bases remaining between them. There are 15 residues in the CDR3. The CDR3 protein is CASSLASRNNEKLFF. The CDR3 coding sequence is TGTGCCAGCAGCTTAGCGTCGCGGAATAATGAAAAACTGTTTTTT.

This chain joins TRBV9 and TRBJ2-1; D possibly uses TRBD1 or TRBD2 (6 bases each). This CDR3 is 16 amino acids long. Germline assignment: CDR1 SGDLS and CDR2 YYNGEE. The V end lost 4 bases, the J end lost 3 bases, and 17 bases lay between the germline ends. The CDR3 DNA reads as TGTGCCAGCAGCCCCCAGGGGCGGGGCGTCTACAATGAGCAGTTCTTC. This translates into CASSPQGRGVYNEQFF. Complete variable domain (other parts from reference TRBV9 and TRBJ2-1): DSGVTQTPKHLITATGQRVTLRCSPRSGDLSVYWYQQSLDQGLQFLIQYYNGEERAKGNILERFSAQQFPDLHSELNLSSLELGDSALYFCASSPQGRGVYNEQFFGPGTRLTVL.

The CDR3 DNA follows: TGTGCCAGCAGCTTAGAAGGGAGGGTTTCGAATGAGCAGTTCTTC. Its protein product is CASSLEGRVSNEQFF. The chain is built from TRBV7-2 and TRBJ2-1, with 7 bases lining up with TRBD2. This CDR3 has 15 amino acids. CDR1 is SGHTA and CDR2 is FQGNSA in the germline V gene. The junction had 7 bases not matched to a gene; V was cut back by 1 base and J by 7 bases. Supplemented by reference TRBV7-2 and TRBJ2-1, the full variable domain reads GAGVSQSPSNKVTEKGKDVELRCDPISGHTALYWYRQSLGQGLEFLIYFQGNSAPDKSGLPSDRFSAERTGGSVSTLTIQRTQQEDSAVYLCASSLEGRVSNEQFFGPGTRLTVL.

The chain is built from TRBV5-1 and TRBJ2-3; D unclear. The V gene's germline CDR1 is SGHRS and CDR2 YFSETQ. This CDR3 is 14 amino acids long. The ends were cut back, 0 bases at V and 3 bases at J, with 8 bases in the middle. CDR3 sequence (DNA): TGCGCCAGCAGCTTGGTGGAGCAAACAGATACGCAGTATTTT. Its protein product is CASSLVEQTDTQYF. Based on the CDR3 plus reference TRBV5-1 and TRBJ2-3, the full variable domain is KAGVTQTPRYLIKTRGQQVTLSCSPISGHRSVSWYQQTPGQGLQFLFEYFSETQRNKGNFPGRFSGRQFSNSRSEMNVSTLELGDSALYLCASSLVEQTDTQYFGPGTRLTVL.

The chain has TRBV5-1 and TRBJ2-3; the match to TRBD1 covers 11 bases. V lost 2 bases, J lost 5 bases, and 4 bases stayed unmatched. This CDR3 comprises 15 residues. Per germline, CDR1 SGHRS and CDR2 YFSETQ. CDR3 protein: CASSLPGQGEDTQYF. The CDR3, as DNA: TGCGCCAGCAGCTTACCGGGACAGGGGGAAGATACGCAGTATTTT.

V gene TRBV28 combines with J gene TRBJ2-1; no clear D. The CDR3 is 16 residues long. Germline CDR1 MDHEN, CDR2 SYDVKM. The germline V and J ends were trimmed by 5 bases and 3 bases, with 17 bases remaining between them. Here the CDR3 reads CASSPTSPRVYNEQFF. The CDR3, as DNA: TGTGCCAGCAGTCCTACCTCACCCCGGGTCTACAATGAGCAGTTCTTC. Looking up the rest from reference TRBV28 and TRBJ2-1 gives the full variable domain: DVKVTQSSRYLVKRTGEKVFLECVQDMDHENMFWYRQDPGLGLRLIYFSYDVKMKEKGDIPEGYSVSREKKERFSLILESASTNQTSMYLCASSPTSPRVYNEQFFGPGTRLTVL.

A remark on this clone: Other DNA sequences of this sample code for an identical CDR3. CDR3 sequence reads: CASSPESGANVLTF. The CDR3 DNA reads as TGCGCCAGCAGCCCAGAGTCTGGGGCCAACGTCCTGACTTTC. The chain links TRBV5-1 to TRBJ2-6, with D hard to call. CDR3 length: 14 residues. Trimming took off 4 bases at V and 1 base at J, with 6 bases between the two ends. Germline V gives CDR1 SGHRS, CDR2 YFSETQ.

V and J are TRBV27 and TRBJ2-3; a possible D gene is TRBD2 (6 bases). The germline V gene encodes CDR1 MNHEY and CDR2 SMNVEV (reference sequence). The length of the CDR3 is 13 residues. Trimming took off 7 bases at V and 6 bases at J, with 14 bases between the two ends. The CDR3 bases are TGTGCCAGCACCCGACCGGGGGTGGATACGCAGTATTTT. It specifies CASTRPGVDTQYF.

The chain couples TRBV20-1 to TRBJ2-5; possible D gene TRBD1, 7 bases. This CDR3 region has 10 residues. V was clipped by 3 bases and J by 13 bases, with 12 bases between them. Per germline, CDR1 DFQATT and CDR2 SNEGSKA (reference sequence). In DNA form, the CDR3 reads TGCAGTGCTAGGGAGGGGGCTTGGTACTTC. Its translation: CSAREGAWYF.

The V gene is TRBV7-6, the J gene TRBJ1-4; D is undetermined. This CDR3 region has 13 residues. Germline assignment: CDR1 SGHVS and CDR2 FNYEAQ. V shed 3 bases and J shed 4 bases, with 6 bases lying between them. The CDR3 nucleotides read TGTGCCAGCAGCTTCTCCAGTAATGAAAAACTGTTTTTT. Its translation: CASSFSSNEKLFF.

This clone was observed once. The sample holds other DNA sequences that translate to the same CDR3. Written as DNA, the CDR3 is TGTGCCACCAGCAGAGGAGGCAGTAATCAGCCCCAGCATTTT. Its translation: CATSRGGSNQPQHF. The chain employs TRBV15 and TRBJ1-5; D ambiguous. Trimming took off 1 base at V and 4 bases at J, with 8 bases between the two ends. This CDR3 is built from 14 residues. Germline loops: CDR1 LNHNV, CDR2 YYDKDF (reference sequence).

The chain joins TRBV5-1 to TRBJ2-7, with D possibly matching TRBD2 (6 bases). Germline CDR1 is SGHRS and CDR2 is YFSETQ. V gave up 5 bases and J gave up 0 bases, with 12 bases separating them. The CDR3 consists of 14 residues. In nucleotides, the CDR3 is TGCGCCAGCAGTCGGGACTTCACCTCCTACGAGCAGTACTTC. Its translation is CASSRDFTSYEQYF.

In this sample, this clone turned up once. CDR3 nucleotide sequence: TGCGCCAGCAGGGGCGAGCGGGAGAGGACCAAAAACATTCAGTACTTC. Protein sequence: CASRGERERTKNIQYF. The V and J genes are TRBV5-1 and TRBJ2-4, with 8 bases fitting TRBD2. The CDR3 loop spans 16 amino acids. Germline loops: CDR1 SGHRS, CDR2 YFSETQ. Losses at the gene ends were 5 bases for V and 2 bases for J; bases not matched to a gene: 9.

In DNA, the CDR3 is TGTGCCAGCAGCTTGGGGCCCGGGAAGGTTTGGATTGAGCAGTACTTC. Protein product: CASSLGPGKVWIEQYF. The chain uses TRBV7-2 and TRBJ2-7, with D perhaps being TRBD1 or TRBD2 (5 bases each). CDR1 and CDR2 (germline): SGHTA, FQGNSA. The V and J ends lost 3 bases and 7 bases respectively, with 22 bases between them. The length of the CDR3 is 16 residues. The variable domain in full, completed from reference TRBV7-2 and TRBJ2-7, reads GAGVSQSPSNKVTEKGKDVELRCDPISGHTALYWYRQSLGQGLEFLIYFQGNSAPDKSGLPSDRFSAERTGGSVSTLTIQRTQQEDSAVYLCASSLGPGKVWIEQYFGPGTRLTVT.

The chain joins TRBV2 to TRBJ2-1, with 8 nucleotides matching TRBD2. Trimming removed 6 bases from V and 13 bases from J; junction bases left unmatched: 5. The CDR3 is made up of 11 amino acids. Germline assignment: CDR1 SNHLY and CDR2 FYNNEI. CDR3 region: CASRLAGYQFF. CDR3 sequence (DNA): TGTGCCAGCAGGCTAGCGGGTTATCAGTTCTTC.

V usage is TRBV30 and J usage is TRBJ1-2, with D possibly matching TRBD1 (5 bases). Trimming pared 4 bases from V and 0 bases from J, leaving 21 bases between. The germline V gene encodes CDR1 GTSNPN and CDR2 SVGIG (reference sequence). The CDR3 runs to 17 residues. The CDR3 spells CAWMAGAGRTTNYGYTF. The CDR3 DNA is TGTGCCTGGATGGCCGGGGCGGGGAGAACTACTAACTATGGCTACACCTTC.

V gene TRBV2 combines with J gene TRBJ1-5; 7 positions agree with TRBD1. The length of the CDR3 is 13 residues. Looked up from germline, CDR1 is SNHLY and CDR2 is FYNNEI. V was pared by 5 bases and J by 9 bases, with 7 bases of the junction left unmatched. CDR3 sequence (DNA): TGTGCCAGCAGTAGACAGGGACCTGCGCCCCAGCATTTT. This codes for CASSRQGPAPQHF.

In its sample, this clone was seen once. The chain recombines TRBV5-5 with TRBJ1-2; D may be TRBD1 (5 bases). CDR3 size: 13 residues. Germline assignment: CDR1 SGHKS and CDR2 YYEKEE (reference sequence). Trimming removed 6 bases at V and 0 bases at J, with 9 bases between. The CDR3 nucleotides read TGTGCCAGCAATCGGGACCCTAACTATGGCTACACCTTC. Amino acid sequence: CASNRDPNYGYTF.

This chain connects TRBV19 to TRBJ1-2; no firm D call. There are 16 residues in the CDR3. CDR1 is LNHDA and CDR2 is SQIVND in the germline V gene (reference sequence). V was shortened by 10 bases and J by 0 bases, with 21 bases between the two germline ends. Written as DNA, the CDR3 is TGTGCCATTCGGAAATCCTCTCGATCGTCTAACTATGGCTACACCTTC. This codes for CAIRKSSRSSNYGYTF.

This sequence joins TRBV28 and TRBJ2-7; 10 bases line up with TRBD1. V was pared by 5 bases and J by 11 bases, with 9 bases of the junction left unmatched. The germline CDR1 and CDR2 sequences are MDHEN and SYDVKM. This CDR3 spans 13 amino acids. CDR3 nucleotides: TGTGCCAGCAGTCGCCCCGGACAGGGGGTGGAGTACTTC. It specifies CASSRPGQGVEYF.

As for this clone: Other DNA sequences in the sample encode the same CDR3. This chain links TRBV10-3 with TRBJ2-5; 8 bases are shared with TRBD1. J was trimmed by 4 bases and V by 6 bases; bases with no gene match: 4. This CDR3 contains 13 residues. Per germline, CDR1 ENHRY and CDR2 SYGVKD. The CDR3: CAIRPGQGETQYF. CDR3 coding DNA: TGTGCCATCAGACCCGGACAGGGAGAGACCCAGTACTTC.

This clone was counted once. Here the CDR3 DNA reads TGTGCCAGCGGCCTACAGGGATCGGCAGATAATTCACCCCTCCACTTT. It specifies CASGLQGSADNSPLHF. The V gene is TRBV2, the J gene TRBJ1-6, with D possibly TRBD1 on 6 matching bases. Trimming shortened V by 8 bases and J by 5 bases, and 19 bases separated the two germline ends. In germline, CDR1 is SNHLY, CDR2 FYNNEI. This CDR3 spans 16 amino acids.

The chain carries TRBV18 and TRBJ2-7; 10 bases map to TRBD1. Per germline, CDR1 KGHSH and CDR2 LQKENI. The CDR3 extends over 15 amino acids. V dropped 3 bases and J dropped 6; count of bases not matched to a gene: 8. CDR3 protein: CASSPVTGGWSEQYF. CDR3 nucleotides: TGTGCCAGCTCACCTGTGACAGGGGGCTGGAGCGAGCAGTACTTC.

This chain uses TRBV7-8 with TRBJ2-7; 8 bases align to TRBD2. V was pared by 5 bases and J by 6 bases, with 15 bases of the junction left unmatched. Germline V lookup: CDR1 SGHVS, CDR2 FQNEAQ. The CDR3 sequence is 16 residues long. CDR3 sequence reads: CASSPPALAGGGEQYF. The CDR3 region has the DNA TGTGCCAGCAGCCCCCCGGCCTTGGCGGGAGGTGGCGAGCAGTACTTC.

V and J are TRBV6-5 and TRBJ2-2; 8 bases agree with TRBD1. Per the germline V gene, CDR1 is MNHEY and CDR2 is SVGAGI. The CDR3 contains 16 residues. Unmatched junction bases numbered 6, after V lost 1 base and J lost 5 bases. The CDR3 region is CASSYLAGGGTGELFF. Here the CDR3 DNA reads TGTGCCAGCAGTTACTTAGCAGGGGGCGGAACCGGGGAGCTGTTTTTT.

The chain employs TRBV28 and TRBJ2-3; no clear D gene. This CDR3 spans 14 amino acids. Germline V gene lookup returns CDR1 MDHEN and CDR2 SYDVKM. Trimming took off 5 bases at V and 1 base at J, with 10 bases between the two ends. CDR3 DNA sequence: TGTGCCAGCAGTATCCTGGCGGGCACAGATACGCAGTATTTT. Amino acids: CASSILAGTDTQYF. Variable domain in full (rest from reference TRBV28 and TRBJ2-3): DVKVTQSSRYLVKRTGEKVFLECVQDMDHENMFWYRQDPGLGLRLIYFSYDVKMKEKGDIPEGYSVSREKKERFSLILESASTNQTSMYLCASSILAGTDTQYFGPGTRLTVL.

This clone has only one observation. The rearrangement uses TRBV29-1 and TRBJ1-1; perhaps TRBD1 as D (5 bases). This CDR3 spans 11 amino acids. Trimming shortened V by 2 bases and J by 10 bases, and 11 bases separated the two germline ends. Germline values: CDR1 SQVTM, CDR2 ANQGSEA. CDR3 sequence (DNA): TGCAGCGTTGAACAGACAGCCTTAGCTTTCTTT. Protein sequence: CSVEQTALAFF.